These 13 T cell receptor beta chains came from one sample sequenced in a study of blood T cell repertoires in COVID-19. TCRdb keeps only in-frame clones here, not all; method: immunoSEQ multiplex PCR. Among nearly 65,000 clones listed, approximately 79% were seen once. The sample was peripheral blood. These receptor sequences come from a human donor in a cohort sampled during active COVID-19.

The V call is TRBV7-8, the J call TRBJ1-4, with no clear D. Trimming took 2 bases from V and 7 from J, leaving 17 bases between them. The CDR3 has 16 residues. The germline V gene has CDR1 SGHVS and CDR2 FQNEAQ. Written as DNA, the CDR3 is TGTGCCAGCAGCTTAATTCCTGGCGGGTTAGGTGAAAAACTGTTTTTT. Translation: CASSLIPGGLGEKLFF. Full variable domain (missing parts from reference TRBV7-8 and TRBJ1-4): GAGVSQSPRYKVAKRGQDVALRCDPISGHVSLFWYQQALGQGPEFLTYFQNEAQLDKSGLPSDRFFAERPEGSVSTLKIQRTQQEDSAVYLCASSLIPGGLGEKLFFGSGTQLSVL.

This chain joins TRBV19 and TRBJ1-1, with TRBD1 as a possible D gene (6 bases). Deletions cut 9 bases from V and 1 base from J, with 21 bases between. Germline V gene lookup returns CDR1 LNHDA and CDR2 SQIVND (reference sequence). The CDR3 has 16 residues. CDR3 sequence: CASLGGFMVSNTEAFF. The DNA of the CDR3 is TGTGCCAGCTTAGGGGGTTTCATGGTGTCGAACACTGAAGCTTTCTTT.

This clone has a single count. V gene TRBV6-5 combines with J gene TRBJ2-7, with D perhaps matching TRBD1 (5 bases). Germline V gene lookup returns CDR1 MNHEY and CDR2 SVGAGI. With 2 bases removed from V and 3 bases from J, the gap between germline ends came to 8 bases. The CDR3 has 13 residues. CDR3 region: CASSYGHNYEQYF. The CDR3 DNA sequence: TGTGCCAGCAGTTACGGACACAACTACGAGCAGTACTTC.

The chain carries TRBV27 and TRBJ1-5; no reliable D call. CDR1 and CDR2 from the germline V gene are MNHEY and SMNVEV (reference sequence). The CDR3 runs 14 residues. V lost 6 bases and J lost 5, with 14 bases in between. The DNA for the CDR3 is TGTGCCAGCAGCCCAACCACAGCTTATCAGCCCCAGCATTTT. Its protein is CASSPTTAYQPQHF.

Here the CDR3 reads CASGSYSGGRYEQYF. The CDR3 DNA reads TGTGCTAGTGGTTCCTATAGCGGGGGTCGGTACGAGCAGTACTTC. V gene TRBV12-5 combines with J gene TRBJ2-7; 9 bases line up with TRBD2. J was trimmed by 4 bases and V by 4 bases; bases with no gene match: 8. From germline, CDR1 is LGHNT and CDR2 FRNRAP. The CDR3 consists of 15 residues.

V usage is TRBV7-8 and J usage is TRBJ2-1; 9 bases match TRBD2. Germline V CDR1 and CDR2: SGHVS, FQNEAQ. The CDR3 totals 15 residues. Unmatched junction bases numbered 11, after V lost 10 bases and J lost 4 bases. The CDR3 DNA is TGTGCCACTACTAGCGGGTCTCAAAATTACAATGAGCAGTTCTTC. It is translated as CATTSGSQNYNEQFF. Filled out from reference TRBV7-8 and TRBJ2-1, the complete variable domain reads GAGVSQSPRYKVAKRGQDVALRCDPISGHVSLFWYQQALGQGPEFLTYFQNEAQLDKSGLPSDRFFAERPEGSVSTLKIQRTQQEDSAVYLCATTSGSQNYNEQFFGPGTRLTVL.

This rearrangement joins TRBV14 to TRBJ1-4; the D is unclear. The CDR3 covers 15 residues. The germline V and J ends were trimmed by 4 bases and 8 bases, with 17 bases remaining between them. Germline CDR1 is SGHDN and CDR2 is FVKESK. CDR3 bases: TGTGCCAGCAGCCCATATCTGGCCCCGAGGGAAAAACTGTTTTTT. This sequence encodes CASSPYLAPREKLFF.

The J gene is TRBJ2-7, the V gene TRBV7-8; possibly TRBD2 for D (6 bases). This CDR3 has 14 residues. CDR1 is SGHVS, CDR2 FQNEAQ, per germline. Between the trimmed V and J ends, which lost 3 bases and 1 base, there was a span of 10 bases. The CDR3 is CASSLSGGSYEQYF. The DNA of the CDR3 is TGTGCCAGCAGCTTGTCCGGGGGTTCCTACGAGCAGTACTTC.

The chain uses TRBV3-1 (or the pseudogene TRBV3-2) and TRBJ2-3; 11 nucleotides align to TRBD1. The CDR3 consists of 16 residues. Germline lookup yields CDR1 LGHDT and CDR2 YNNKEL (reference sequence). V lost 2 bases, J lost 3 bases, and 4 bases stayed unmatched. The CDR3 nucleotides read TGTGCCAGCAGCCAACGGACAGGGGGCGAAACAGATACGCAGTATTTT. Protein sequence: CASSQRTGGETDTQYF.

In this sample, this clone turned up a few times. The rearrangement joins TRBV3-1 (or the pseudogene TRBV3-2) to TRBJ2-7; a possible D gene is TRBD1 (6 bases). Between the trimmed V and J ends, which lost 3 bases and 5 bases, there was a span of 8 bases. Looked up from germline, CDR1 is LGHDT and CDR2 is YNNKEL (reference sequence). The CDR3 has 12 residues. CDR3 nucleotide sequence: TGTGCCAGCAGCCACAGGGGCAACGAGCAGTACTTC. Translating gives CASSHRGNEQYF.

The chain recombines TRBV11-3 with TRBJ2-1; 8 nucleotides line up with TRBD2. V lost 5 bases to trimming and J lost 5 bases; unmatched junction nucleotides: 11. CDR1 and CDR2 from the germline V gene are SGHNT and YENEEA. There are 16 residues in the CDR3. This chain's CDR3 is CASSPTLTSGNNEQFF. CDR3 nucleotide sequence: TGTGCCAGCAGCCCAACCCTCACTAGCGGCAACAATGAGCAGTTCTTC.

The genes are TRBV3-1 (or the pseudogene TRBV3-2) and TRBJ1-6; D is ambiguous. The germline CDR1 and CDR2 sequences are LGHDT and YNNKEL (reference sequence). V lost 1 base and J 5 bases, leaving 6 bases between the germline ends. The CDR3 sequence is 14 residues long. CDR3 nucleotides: TGTGCCAGCAGCCAAGGCAGTGATAATTCACCCCTCCACTTT. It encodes CASSQGSDNSPLHF.

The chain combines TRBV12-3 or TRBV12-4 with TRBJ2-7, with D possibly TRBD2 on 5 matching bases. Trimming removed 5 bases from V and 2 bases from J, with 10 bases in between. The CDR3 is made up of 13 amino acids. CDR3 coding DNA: TGTGCCAGCAGTACTGACGGGACCTACGAGCAGTACTTC. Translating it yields CASSTDGTYEQYF.